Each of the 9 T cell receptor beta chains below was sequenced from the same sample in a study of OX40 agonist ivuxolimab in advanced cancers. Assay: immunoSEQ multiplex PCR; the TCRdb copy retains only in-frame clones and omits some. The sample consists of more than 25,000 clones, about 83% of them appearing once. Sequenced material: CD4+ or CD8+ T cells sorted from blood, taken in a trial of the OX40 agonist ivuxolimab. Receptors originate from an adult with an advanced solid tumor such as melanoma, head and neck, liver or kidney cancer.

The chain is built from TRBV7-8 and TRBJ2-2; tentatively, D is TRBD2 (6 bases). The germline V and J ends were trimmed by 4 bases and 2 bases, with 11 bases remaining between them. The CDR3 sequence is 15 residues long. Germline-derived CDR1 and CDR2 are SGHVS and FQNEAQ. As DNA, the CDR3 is TGTGCCAGCAGCTCTCAGGACTACAACACCGGGGAGCTGTTTTTT. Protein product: CASSSQDYNTGELFF.

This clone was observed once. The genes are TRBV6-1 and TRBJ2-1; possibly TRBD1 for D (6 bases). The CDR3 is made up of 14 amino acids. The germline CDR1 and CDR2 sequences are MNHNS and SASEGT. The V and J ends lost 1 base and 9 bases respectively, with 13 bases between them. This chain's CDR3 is CASSEGRGSGEQFF. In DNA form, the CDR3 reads TGTGCCAGCAGTGAAGGCAGGGGATCGGGTGAGCAGTTCTTC.

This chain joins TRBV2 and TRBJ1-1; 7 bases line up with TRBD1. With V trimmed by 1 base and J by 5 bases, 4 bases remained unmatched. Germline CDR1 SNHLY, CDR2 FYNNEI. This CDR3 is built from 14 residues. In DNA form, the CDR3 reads TGTGCCAGCAGTGAAGTGGACAGGAGGACTGAAGCTTTCTTT. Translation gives CASSEVDRRTEAFF. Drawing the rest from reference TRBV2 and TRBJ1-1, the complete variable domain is EPEVTQTPSHQVTQMGQEVILRCVPISNHLYFYWYRQILGQKVEFLVSFYNNEISEKSEIFDDQFSVERPDGSNFTLKIRSTKLEDSAMYFCASSEVDRRTEAFFGQGTRLTVV.

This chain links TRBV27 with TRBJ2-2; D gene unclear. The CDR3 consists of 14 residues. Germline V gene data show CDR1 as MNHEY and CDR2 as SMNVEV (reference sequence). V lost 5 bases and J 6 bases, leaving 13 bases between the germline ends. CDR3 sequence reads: CASSTFAVPGELFF. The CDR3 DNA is TGTGCCAGCAGTACCTTTGCGGTCCCCGGGGAGCTGTTTTTT.

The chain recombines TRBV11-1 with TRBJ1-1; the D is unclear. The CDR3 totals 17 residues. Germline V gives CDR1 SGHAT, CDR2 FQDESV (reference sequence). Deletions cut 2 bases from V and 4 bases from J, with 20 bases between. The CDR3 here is CASSLRLLLNGSTEAFF. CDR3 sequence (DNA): TGTGCCAGCAGCTTACGATTACTGCTCAACGGAAGCACTGAAGCTTTCTTT.

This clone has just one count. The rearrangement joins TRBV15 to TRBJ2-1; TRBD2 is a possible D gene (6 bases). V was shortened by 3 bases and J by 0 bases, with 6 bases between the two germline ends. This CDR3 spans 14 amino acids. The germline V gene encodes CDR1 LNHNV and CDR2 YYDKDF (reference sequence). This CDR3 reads CATSREGSYNEQFF. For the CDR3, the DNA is TGTGCCACCAGCAGGGAGGGCTCCTACAATGAGCAGTTCTTC.

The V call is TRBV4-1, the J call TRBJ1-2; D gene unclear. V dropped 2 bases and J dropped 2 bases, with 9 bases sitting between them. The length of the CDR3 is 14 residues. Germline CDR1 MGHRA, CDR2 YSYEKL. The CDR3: CASSQSAGNYGYTF. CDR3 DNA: TGCGCCAGCAGCCAAAGTGCGGGGAACTATGGCTACACCTTC.

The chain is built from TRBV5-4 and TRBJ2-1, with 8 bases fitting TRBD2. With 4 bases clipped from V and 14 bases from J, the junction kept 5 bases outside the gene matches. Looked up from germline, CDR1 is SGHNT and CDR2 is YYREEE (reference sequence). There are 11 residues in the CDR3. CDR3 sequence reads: CASSTTGGEFF. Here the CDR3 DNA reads TGTGCCAGCAGCACCACCGGGGGGGAGTTCTTC.

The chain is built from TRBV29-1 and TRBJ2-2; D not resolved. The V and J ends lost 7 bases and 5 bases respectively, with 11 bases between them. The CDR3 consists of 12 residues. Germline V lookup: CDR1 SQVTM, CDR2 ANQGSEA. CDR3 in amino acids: CSAYWKTGELFF. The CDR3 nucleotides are TGCAGCGCGTACTGGAAAACCGGGGAGCTGTTTTTT.